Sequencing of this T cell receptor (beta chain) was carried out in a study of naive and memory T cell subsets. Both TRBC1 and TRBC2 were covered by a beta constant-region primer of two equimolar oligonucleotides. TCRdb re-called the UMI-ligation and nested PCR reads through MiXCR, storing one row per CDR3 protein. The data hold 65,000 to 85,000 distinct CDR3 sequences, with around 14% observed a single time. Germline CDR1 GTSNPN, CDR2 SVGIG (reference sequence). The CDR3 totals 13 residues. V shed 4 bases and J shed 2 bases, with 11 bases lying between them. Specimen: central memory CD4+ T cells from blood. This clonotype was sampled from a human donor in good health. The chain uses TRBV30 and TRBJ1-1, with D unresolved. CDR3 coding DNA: TGTGCCTGGAAGGTACAAGATAACACTGAAGCTTTCTTT. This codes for CAWKVQDNTEAFF.